This entry features one TCR beta chain sequence. Its antigen remains undetermined. No much larger clone exists at a distance of one base, and base qualities are not known. Taken from the germline V gene, the CDR1 and CDR2 loops are SGHTA and FQGNSA. The CDR3 runs 16 amino acids, cysteine and phenylalanine included. Kept here is only the CDR3 DNA, which spans 48 bases and is read in frame from base 1. Germline trimming amounts to 4 bases on V and 6 bases on J, with 9 as the count of junction bases outside the gene matches. This specimen belongs to a study of shared clonotypes between healthy human individuals (dated by TCRdb to the early 2020s). Broadly, across the study: A couple of women and a few men aged 18 to 49 years were included in the cohort. For each donor, CD4 naive and CD4 memory were each given three plates, CD8 naive was given two plates, and CD8 memory was given one plate. Blood TCR repertoires of a handful of healthy adults were deeply sequenced to estimate repertoire size and the extent of clonotype sharing between individuals. Libraries were prepared and TCR repertoires were sequenced by different laboratories using diverse techniques, in order to increase sequencing depth and limit assay-specific biases. Between about 0.94 and 8.9 billion PBMCs per donor were obtained by leukapheresis. Study-wide findings and limitations: When several donors were compared, the shared fraction of clonotypes was about 5% for naive CD4, approximately 3.3% for naive CD8, 2.3% for memory CD4, and less than 0.45% for memory CD8. Estimated clonotype richness was generally larger for naive than for memory subsets. Incomplete sequencing was indicated by rarefaction of sorted-subset datasets, despite the large sequencing depth. Compared with non-shared clonotypes, the clonotypes found in all four sorted-subset donors had higher generation probabilities. Pairwise subsampling led to the expectation that sequencing depth would affect the degree of clonotype sharing among donors. Because the study included a small number of donors, the genetic and exposure-history diversity represented was limited. Only blood was sampled, and tissue TCR repertoires likely differ from those in blood.

The donors were healthy, HIV-negative adults with no recently reported acute infections or vaccinations. All donors were Caucasian adults living in Nashville, Tennessee, USA. CD4+ T cells were enriched by magnetic negative selection, after which naive cells were positively selected on CD45RA and the negative fraction was taken as the memory subset. Blood was collected by leukapheresis, and PBMCs were isolated by Ficoll-Histopaque density gradient centrifugation and then cryopreserved in liquid nitrogen vapor phase. Analytical flow cytometry was used to check the purity and quantity of every magnetically sorted T cell population. Each sorted fraction had its genomic DNA isolated and then quantified by UV absorbance on a Nanodrop 2000c. Using the deep immunoSEQ assay, multiplex PCR amplified TCR CDR3 regions from genomic DNA. Genomic DNA extracted from each cell subset was distributed evenly over all wells of several immunoSEQ 96-well plates, and each plate served as one replicate. For sorted subsets, roughly 200 ng of genomic DNA, equivalent to 25,000 to 35,000 T cell genomes, went into each replicate PCR. The purified libraries were quantified using a Qubit 3.0 fluorometer, sized with a Bioanalyzer 2100, and then quantified again using the KAPA Library Quantification kit. Every immunoSEQ 96-well plate was sequenced on a separate single-read 150-cycle Illumina NextSeq 550 flow cell. For the original study's pipeline: Because only junctional sequences without quality scores were contained in the immunoSEQ output, filtering matching that applied to full-length reads could not be performed. Sequences were annotated with PyIR, a Python wrapper for IgBLAST v1.9, and V/J genes and CDR3 were assigned using IMGT germline references. Reads were removed for weak V/J assignments (E-value above 1e-6), missing CDR3, stop codons, out-of-frame junctions, or ambiguous translated residues. V3J clonotypes were defined as sequences sharing the same inferred V gene, J gene, and CDR3 amino acid sequence. To compute the percentage overlap between repertoires, the number of shared unique clonotypes was divided by the size of the smaller repertoire. Repertoire richness was assessed with RTK rarefaction, the Chao1 estimator, and Recon v2.1 estimates of unobserved clonotypes. Generation probabilities were computed with OLGA for all TCRbeta clonotypes obtained by the gDNA method from four donors. TCRdb took over this immuneACCESS table, retaining in-frame rearrangements with V and J assigned. Such tables are incomplete; in checked studies, under half of the missing clones stem from an unresolved V gene, and the remainder is unexplained. V and J calls and clone size are given by that table; D and trimming were obtained from the DNA. Counted in this sample were about 1 million clones; about 77% of them appeared once. The ten largest clones capture over 1.3% of the sample.

The V gene is TRBV7-2 and the J gene is TRBJ2-1; 10 bases in between match TRBD2. The sample taken for sequencing was memory CD4+ T cells sorted from blood. The sample's cell subset or site label is to be understood as: CD45RA-negative fraction. The clonotype comes from a young man in good health. Here is the DNA: TGTGCCAGCAGCTCTTCAGCGGGAGGGGGAGTCAATGAGCAGTTCTTC. It encodes CASSSSAGGGVNEQFF. Where the CDR3 stops, the reference TRBV7-2 and TRBJ2-1 genes take over; the full variable domain is GAGVSQSPSNKVTEKGKDVELRCDPISGHTALYWYRQSLGQGLEFLIYFQGNSAPDKSGLPSDRFSAERTGGSVSTLTIQRTQQEDSAVYLCASSSSAGGGVNEQFFGPGTRLTVL.